This T cell receptor beta chain was identified during a study of T cells in Graves' hyperthyroidism and ophthalmopathy. On the study more broadly: Peripheral blood draws took place at initial diagnosis, ahead of any treatment.

This clonotype showed up many times. Its target is unknown. Study outcomes and limitations: Among clonotypes expanded in thyroid above 0.001, most were also found in blood.

The germline V gene encodes CDR1 MDHEN and CDR2 SYDVKM. V lost 10 bases, J lost 0 bases, and 2 bases stayed unmatched. The CDR3 is 12 amino acids. RNA transcripts served as the template for amplifying TCR beta CDR3 regions. When the TCR CDR3 underwent first-round RT-PCR, the HTBI primer set was used. TCRdb re-called the multiplex PCR reads with MiXCR, one entry per CDR3 protein. The sample has more than 500,000 distinct CDR3 sequences, about 16% seen once; the top ten hold approximately 32%. Sequencing was carried out using blood. The chain joins TRBV28 to TRBJ2-5; TRBD2 matches at 7 bases. The clonotype originates from a woman aged 25-40 years with Graves' ophthalmopathy. CDR3 DNA: TGTGCCACCGGGGGGTACCAAGAGACCCAGTACTTC. Amino acids: CATGGYQETQYF.